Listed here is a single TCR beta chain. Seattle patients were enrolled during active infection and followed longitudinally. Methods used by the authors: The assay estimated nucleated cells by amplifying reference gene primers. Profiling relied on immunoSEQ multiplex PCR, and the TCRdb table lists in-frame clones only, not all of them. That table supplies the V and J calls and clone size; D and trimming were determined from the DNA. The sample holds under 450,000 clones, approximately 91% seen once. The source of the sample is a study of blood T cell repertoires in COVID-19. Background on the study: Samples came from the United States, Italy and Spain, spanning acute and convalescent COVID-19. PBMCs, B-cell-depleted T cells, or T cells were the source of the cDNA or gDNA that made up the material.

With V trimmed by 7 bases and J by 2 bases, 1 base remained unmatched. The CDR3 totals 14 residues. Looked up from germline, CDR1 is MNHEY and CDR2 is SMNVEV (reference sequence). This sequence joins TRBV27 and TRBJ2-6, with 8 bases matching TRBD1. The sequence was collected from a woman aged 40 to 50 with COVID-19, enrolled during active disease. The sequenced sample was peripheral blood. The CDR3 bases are TGTGCCAGCATGGGACAGGCTGGGGCCAACGTCCTGACTTTC. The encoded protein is CASMGQAGANVLTF.